The rows below give T cell receptor beta chains drawn from one sample of a study of T cell changes during pregnancy in multiple sclerosis. Here immunoSEQ multiplex PCR was the method, and the copy in TCRdb shows in-frame clones only, minus some. The top ten clones hold roughly 2.2% of a sample with 50,000 or so clones, about 92% of them seen once. The specimen was peripheral blood, collected in the third trimester of pregnancy. These receptors all stem from a female donor with multiple sclerosis, enrolled in a pregnancy study. Each CDR3 is given with its conserved first and last residue. The D gene is left open where the match is weak. Only part of the rows carry a size: once, few, many, or a class if the clone is expanded.

>TRBV6-6|-|16|TRBJ1-2|TRBD1
CASSYSEGQISYGYTF
TGTGCCAGCAGTTACAGCGAGGGACAGATAAGCTATGGCTACACCTTC
>TRBV5-1|once|16|TRBJ2-2|TRBD2
CASSQGAGGMTGELFF
TGCGCCAGCTCCCAAGGCGCGGGAGGAATGACCGGGGAGCTGTTTTTT
>TRBV7-9|once|15|TRBJ2-1|TRBD2
CASSLRGGSYNEQFF
TGTGCCAGCAGCCTGCGGGGAGGGTCCTACAATGAGCAGTTCTTC
>TRBV18|-|14|TRBJ2-1|-
CASSLRLEDNEQFF
TGTGCCAGCTCACTACGACTAGAAGACAATGAGCAGTTCTTC
>TRBV28|-|13|TRBJ2-1|-
CASSPTRYNEQFF
TGTGCCAGCAGTCCCACCCGGTACAATGAGCAGTTCTTC
>TRBV21-1|-|13|TRBJ2-7|-
CASSKRDTYEQYF
TGTGCCAGCAGCAAAAGGGACACCTACGAGCAGTACTTC
>TRBV19|-|15|TRBJ2-7|-
CASSIGGSSPYEQYF
TGTGCCAGTAGTATAGGGGGCTCCTCTCCCTACGAGCAGTACTTC
>TRBV4-2|-|15|TRBJ2-2|-
CASSQDWGSTGELFF
TGTGCCAGCAGCCAAGATTGGGGCAGCACCGGGGAGCTGTTTTTT
>TRBV19|-|15|TRBJ1-2|-
CASNEKTGAIYGYTF
TGTGCCAGTAATGAGAAGACAGGAGCCATTTATGGCTACACCTTC
>TRBV18|-|17|TRBJ2-1|TRBD2
CASSPTTSGGSYNEQFF
TGTGCCAGCTCACCCACGACTAGCGGAGGCTCCTACAATGAGCAGTTCTTC
>TRBV27|once|19|TRBJ2-2|-
CASSRSGTNNLAWGGELFF
TGTGCCAGCAGTAGGAGTGGGACAAATAACCTAGCATGGGGCGGGGAGCTGTTTTTT
>TRBV30|-|11|TRBJ1-4|-
CAWSVAGKLFF
TGTGCCTGGAGTGTTGCGGGAAAACTGTTTTTT
>TRBV9|-|18|TRBJ2-3|TRBD2
CASSVATETSGRQDTQYF
TGTGCCAGCAGCGTAGCTACGGAGACTAGCGGGAGGCAGGATACGCAGTATTTT
>TRBV12-5|-|13|TRBJ1-2|TRBD1
CASGSGGHYGYTF
TGTGCTAGTGGTTCAGGGGGCCACTATGGCTACACCTTC
>TRBV9|-|15|TRBJ2-1|TRBD2
CASSVGTSGGNEQFF
TGTGCCAGCAGCGTTGGGACTAGCGGAGGTAATGAGCAGTTCTTC
>TRBV5-1|-|15|TRBJ2-6|-
CASSLDSSGANVLTF
TGCGCCAGCAGCTTGGATAGCTCTGGGGCCAACGTCCTGACTTTC
>TRBV6-6|-|15|TRBJ1-2|TRBD1
CASSYSKGQGGFYTF
TGTGCCAGCAGTTACTCGAAGGGACAGGGAGGATTCTACACCTTC
>TRBV7-2|-|15|TRBJ2-1|TRBD2
CASSLAREGYNEQFF
TGTGCCAGCAGCTTAGCACGGGAGGGATACAATGAGCAGTTCTTC
>TRBV27|-|13|TRBJ2-3|-
CASSTSLADTQYF
TGTGCCAGCAGTACGAGTTTGGCAGATACGCAGTATTTT
>TRBV7-9|once|16|TRBJ2-3|TRBD2
CASSPETSGGPDTQYF
TGTGCCAGCAGCCCCGAGACTAGCGGGGGTCCAGATACGCAGTATTTT
>TRBV6-5|once|14|TRBJ1-2|TRBD1
CASSYSGTGFGYTF
TGTGCCAGCAGTTACTCGGGGACAGGGTTTGGCTACACCTTC
>TRBV15|-|13|TRBJ2-7|-
CATSRVLGAEQYF
TGTGCCACCAGCAGAGTTTTGGGGGCCGAGCAGTACTTC
>TRBV10-1|-|15|TRBJ2-6|-
CASSVTGQGANVLTF
TGCGCCAGCAGTGTTACAGGGCAAGGGGCCAACGTCCTGACTTTC
>TRBV7-6|-|15|TRBJ2-7|TRBD2
CASSFSSGSTYEQYF
TGTGCCAGCAGCTTTTCTAGCGGGAGTACCTACGAGCAGTACTTC
>TRBV27|-|16|TRBJ2-1|-
CASSPPTGLSYNEQFF
TGTGCCAGCAGTCCCCCAACAGGGTTGAGTTACAATGAGCAGTTCTTC
>TRBV2|-|16|TRBJ2-4|-
CASSEGEAILKAIQYF
TGTGCCAGCAGTGAAGGGGAGGCAATCCTAAAAGCCATTCAGTACTTC
>TRBV7-9|-|16|TRBJ2-4|TRBD2
CASSLAGGPGKNIQYF
TGTGCCAGCAGCTTAGCGGGAGGGCCGGGCAAAAACATTCAGTACTTC